The 4 T cell receptor beta chains listed next were all sequenced from one sample in a study of OX40 agonist ivuxolimab in advanced cancers. The assay was immunoSEQ multiplex PCR, and TCRdb's table has in-frame clones only and misses some. The profile shows roughly 99,000 clones, 91% of them singletons. Sample: CD4+ or CD8+ T cells sorted from blood, taken in a trial of the OX40 agonist ivuxolimab. These receptors originate from an adult with an advanced solid tumor such as melanoma, head and neck, liver or kidney cancer.

The chain uses TRBV18 and TRBJ2-7; TRBD2 matches 11 bases. The CDR3 is 17 amino acids. J gave up 4 bases and V 0 bases, and 8 bases lay outside the gene matches. Germline CDR1 is KGHSH and CDR2 is LQKENI. The CDR3 DNA reads as TGTGCCAGCTCACCACCGGTTATACTAGCGGGGGATTACGAGCAGTACTTC. Translated, it gives CASSPPVILAGDYEQYF.

The chain links TRBV25-1 to TRBJ1-4, with D perhaps TRBD1 (6 bases). The V end lost 3 bases, the J end lost 4 bases, and 9 bases lay between the germline ends. This CDR3 contains 14 residues. CDR1 and CDR2 (germline): MGHDK, SYGVNS. The CDR3 DNA reads TGTGCCAGCAGTGATGACAGGAATAATGAAAAACTGTTTTTT. Its protein product is CASSDDRNNEKLFF.

The chain couples TRBV5-6 to TRBJ1-5, with TRBD1 as a possible D gene (6 bases). The CDR3 has 18 residues. Germline assignment: CDR1 SGHDT and CDR2 YYEEEE. The V and J ends lost 4 bases and 3 bases respectively, with 23 bases between them. The CDR3 reads CASSRSQGAVSSNQPQHF. The DNA of the CDR3 is TGTGCCAGCAGCCGTTCACAGGGAGCGGTTAGTTCCAATCAGCCCCAGCATTTT.

The chain links TRBV5-4 to TRBJ2-2; 10 positions agree with TRBD1. V lost 4 bases to trimming and J lost 4 bases; unmatched junction nucleotides: 4. CDR3 length: 15 residues. Germline CDR1 is SGHNT and CDR2 is YYREEE (reference sequence). The CDR3 is CASSRDRGGTGELFF. The CDR3 DNA reads TGTGCCAGCAGCAGGGACAGGGGCGGCACCGGGGAGCTGTTTTTT.